Below, one T cell receptor (beta chain) is given with its context. The antigen remains undetermined. This record comes from a study of Ad26.COV2.S vaccination and SARS-CoV-2 variants. CDR3 length: 15 residues. CDR1 is MDHEN, CDR2 SYDVKM, per germline. Trimming stripped 4 bases from V and 5 bases from J, with 15 bases between. The study, taken as a whole, reports: Marked by substantial breadth, spike-specific CD8+ and CD4+ T cell responses were reportedly seen after vaccination.

Assay used: immunoSEQ multiplex PCR; TCRdb lists only in-frame clones, some missing. The table shows about 180,000 clones, with around 90% occurring only once. The source of this sequence is a human donor who had recovered from COVID-19. Sequencing was performed on peripheral blood, taken after recovery from COVID-19. The rearrangement uses TRBV28 and TRBJ1-5; D remains ambiguous. The CDR3 region is CASSYPEGGYQPQHF. Written as DNA, the CDR3 is TGTGCCAGCAGTTACCCGGAGGGAGGCTATCAGCCCCAGCATTTT.